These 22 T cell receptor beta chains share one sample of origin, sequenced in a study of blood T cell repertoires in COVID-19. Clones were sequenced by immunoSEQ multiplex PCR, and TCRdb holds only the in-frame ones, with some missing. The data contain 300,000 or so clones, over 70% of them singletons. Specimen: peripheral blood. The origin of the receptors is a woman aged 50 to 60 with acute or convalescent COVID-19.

CDR3 region: CASSLLGATEAFF. CDR3 nucleotide sequence: TGCGCCAGCAGCTTGTTGGGGGCCACTGAAGCTTTCTTT. V is TRBV5-1 and J is TRBJ1-1; possible D gene TRBD1, 6 bases. CDR1 SGHRS and CDR2 YFSETQ come from the germline V gene. The length of the CDR3 is 13 residues. The ends were cut back, 1 base at V and 4 bases at J, with 8 bases in the middle.

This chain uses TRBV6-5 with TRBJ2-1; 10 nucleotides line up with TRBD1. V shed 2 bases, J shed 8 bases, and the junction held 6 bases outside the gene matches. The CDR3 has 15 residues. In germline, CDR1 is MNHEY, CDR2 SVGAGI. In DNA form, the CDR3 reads TGTGCCAGCAGTTACCTGACAGGGGGCGGCGATGAGCAGTTCTTC. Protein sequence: CASSYLTGGGDEQFF.

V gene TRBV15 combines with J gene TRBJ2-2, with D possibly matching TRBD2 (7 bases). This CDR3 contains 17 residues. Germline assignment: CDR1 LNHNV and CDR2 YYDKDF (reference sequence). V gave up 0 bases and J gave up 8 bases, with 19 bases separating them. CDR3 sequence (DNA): TGTGCCACCAGCAGAGATCCGGCGGGGGCGCGAGTGGGGGAGCTGTTTTTT. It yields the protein CATSRDPAGARVGELFF.

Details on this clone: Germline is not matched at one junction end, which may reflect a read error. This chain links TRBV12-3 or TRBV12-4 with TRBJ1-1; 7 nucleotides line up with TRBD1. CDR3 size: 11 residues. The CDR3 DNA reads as TGTGCCAGCAGACAGGGGAGTCTGGCCCTTTTT. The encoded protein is CASRQGSLALF.

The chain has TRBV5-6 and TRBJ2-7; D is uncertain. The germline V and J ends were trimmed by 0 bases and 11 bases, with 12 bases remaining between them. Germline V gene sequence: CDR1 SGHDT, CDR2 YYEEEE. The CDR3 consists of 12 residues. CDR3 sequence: CASSLAFLDKYF. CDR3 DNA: TGTGCCAGCAGCTTGGCCTTCCTAGATAAGTACTTC.

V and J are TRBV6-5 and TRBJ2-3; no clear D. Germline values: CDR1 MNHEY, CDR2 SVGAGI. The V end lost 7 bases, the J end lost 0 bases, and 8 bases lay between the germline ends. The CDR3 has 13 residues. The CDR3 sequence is CASMRTSTDTQYF. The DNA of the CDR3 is TGTGCCAGCATGAGAACTAGCACAGATACGCAGTATTTT.

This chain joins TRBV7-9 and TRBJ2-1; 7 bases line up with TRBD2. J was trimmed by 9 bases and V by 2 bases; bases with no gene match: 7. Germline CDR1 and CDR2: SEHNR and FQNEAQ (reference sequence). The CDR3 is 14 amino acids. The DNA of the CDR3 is TGTGCCAGCAGCTTATTTGTGGGGGAGGGTGAGCAGTTCTTC. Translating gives CASSLFVGEGEQFF. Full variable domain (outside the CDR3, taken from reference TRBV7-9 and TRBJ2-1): DTGVSQNPRHKITKRGQNVTFRCDPISEHNRLYWYRQTLGQGPEFLTYFQNEAQLEKSRLLSDRFSAERPKGSFSTLEIQRTEQGDSAMYLCASSLFVGEGEQFFGPGTRLTVL.

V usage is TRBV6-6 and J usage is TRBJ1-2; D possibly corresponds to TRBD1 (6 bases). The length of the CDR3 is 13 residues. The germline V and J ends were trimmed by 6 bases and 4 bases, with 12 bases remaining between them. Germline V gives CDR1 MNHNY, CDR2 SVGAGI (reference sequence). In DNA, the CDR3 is TGTGCCAGCAGCCCCGACAGGATCTATGGCTACACCTTC. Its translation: CASSPDRIYGYTF.

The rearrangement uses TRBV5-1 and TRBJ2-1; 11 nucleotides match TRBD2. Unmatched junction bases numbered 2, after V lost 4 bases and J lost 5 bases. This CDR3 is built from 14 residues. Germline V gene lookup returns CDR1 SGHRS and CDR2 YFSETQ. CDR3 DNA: TGCGCCAGCAGCACGGGACTAGCGGACAATGAGCAGTTCTTC. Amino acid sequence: CASSTGLADNEQFF.

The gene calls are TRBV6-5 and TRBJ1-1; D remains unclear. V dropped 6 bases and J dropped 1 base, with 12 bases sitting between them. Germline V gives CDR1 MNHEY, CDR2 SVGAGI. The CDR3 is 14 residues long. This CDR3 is CASRKEYGNTEAFF. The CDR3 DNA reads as TGTGCCAGCAGGAAAGAGTACGGGAACACTGAAGCTTTCTTT.

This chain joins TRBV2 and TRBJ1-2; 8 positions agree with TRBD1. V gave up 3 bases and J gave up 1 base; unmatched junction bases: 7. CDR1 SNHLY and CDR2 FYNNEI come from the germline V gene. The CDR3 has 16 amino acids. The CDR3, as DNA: TGTGCCAGCAGTGAGAGGAGACAGGGGATTAACTATGGCTACACCTTC. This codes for CASSERRQGINYGYTF.

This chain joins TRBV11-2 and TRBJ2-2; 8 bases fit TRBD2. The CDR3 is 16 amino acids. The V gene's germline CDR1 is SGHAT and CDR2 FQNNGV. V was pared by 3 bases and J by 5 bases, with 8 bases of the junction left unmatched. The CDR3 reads CASSLTSGRETGELFF. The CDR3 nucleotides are TGTGCCAGCAGCTTGACCAGCGGGAGAGAAACCGGGGAGCTGTTTTTT.

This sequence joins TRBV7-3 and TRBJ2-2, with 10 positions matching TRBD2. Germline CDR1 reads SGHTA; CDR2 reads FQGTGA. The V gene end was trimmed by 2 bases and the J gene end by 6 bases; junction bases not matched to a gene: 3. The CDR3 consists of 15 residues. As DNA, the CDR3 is TGTGCCAGCAGCTTATCCGGGACTAGCGCCGGGGAGCTGTTTTTT. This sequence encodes CASSLSGTSAGELFF.

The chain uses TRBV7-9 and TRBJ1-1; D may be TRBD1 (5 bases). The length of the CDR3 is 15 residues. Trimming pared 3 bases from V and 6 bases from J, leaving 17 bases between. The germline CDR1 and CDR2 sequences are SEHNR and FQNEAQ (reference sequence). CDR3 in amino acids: CASSFLGGIRPEAFF. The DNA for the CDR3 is TGTGCCAGCAGCTTTCTGGGGGGGATAAGACCTGAAGCTTTCTTT.

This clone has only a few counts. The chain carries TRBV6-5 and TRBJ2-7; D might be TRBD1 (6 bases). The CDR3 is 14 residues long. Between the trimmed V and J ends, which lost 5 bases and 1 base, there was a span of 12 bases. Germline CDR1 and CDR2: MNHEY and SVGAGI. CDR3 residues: CASSRDKFSYEQYF. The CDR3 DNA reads TGTGCCAGCAGTCGGGACAAGTTTTCCTACGAGCAGTACTTC.

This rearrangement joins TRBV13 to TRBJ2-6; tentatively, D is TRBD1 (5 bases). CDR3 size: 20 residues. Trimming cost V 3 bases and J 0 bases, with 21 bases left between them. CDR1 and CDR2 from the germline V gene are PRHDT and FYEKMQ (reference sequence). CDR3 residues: CASSFIRQPKMFSGANVLTF. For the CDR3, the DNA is TGTGCCAGCAGCTTCATACGACAGCCCAAGATGTTCTCTGGGGCCAACGTCCTGACTTTC. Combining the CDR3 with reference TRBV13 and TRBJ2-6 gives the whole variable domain AAGVIQSPRHLIKEKRETATLKCYPIPRHDTVYWYQQGPGQDPQFLISFYEKMQSDKGSIPDRFSAQQFSDYHSELNMSSLELGDSALYFCASSFIRQPKMFSGANVLTFGAGSRLTVL.

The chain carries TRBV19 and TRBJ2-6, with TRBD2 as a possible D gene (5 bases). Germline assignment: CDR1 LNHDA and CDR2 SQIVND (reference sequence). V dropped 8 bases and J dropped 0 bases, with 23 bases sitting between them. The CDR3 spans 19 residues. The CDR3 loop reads CASRGEDLFRFSGANVLTF. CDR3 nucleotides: TGTGCCAGTCGGGGAGAGGACCTATTCAGATTCTCTGGGGCCAACGTCCTGACTTTC.

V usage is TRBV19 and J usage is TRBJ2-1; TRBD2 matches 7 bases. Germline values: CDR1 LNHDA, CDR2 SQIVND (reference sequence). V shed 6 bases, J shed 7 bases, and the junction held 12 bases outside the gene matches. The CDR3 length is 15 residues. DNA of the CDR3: TGTGCCAGTAGCTTTAAGCGGGATTCAGGAAATGAGCAGTTCTTC. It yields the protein CASSFKRDSGNEQFF.

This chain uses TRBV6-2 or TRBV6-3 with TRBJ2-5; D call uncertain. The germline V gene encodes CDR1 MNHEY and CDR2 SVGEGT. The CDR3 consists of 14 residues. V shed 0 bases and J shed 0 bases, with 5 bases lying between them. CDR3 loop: CASSYSSDQETQYF. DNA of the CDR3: TGTGCCAGCAGTTACTCGAGCGACCAAGAGACCCAGTACTTC.

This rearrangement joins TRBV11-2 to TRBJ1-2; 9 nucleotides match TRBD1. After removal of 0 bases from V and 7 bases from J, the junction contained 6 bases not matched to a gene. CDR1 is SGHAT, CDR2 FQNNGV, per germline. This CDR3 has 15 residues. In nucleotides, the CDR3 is TGTGCCAGCAGCTTAGATCTACAGGGGGCAGGTGGCTACACCTTC. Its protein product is CASSLDLQGAGGYTF. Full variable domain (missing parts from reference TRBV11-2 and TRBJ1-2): EAGVAQSPRYKIIEKRQSVAFWCNPISGHATLYWYQQILGQGPKLLIQFQNNGVVDDSQLPKDRFSAERLKGVDSTLKIQPAKLEDSAVYLCASSLDLQGAGGYTFGSGTRLTVV.

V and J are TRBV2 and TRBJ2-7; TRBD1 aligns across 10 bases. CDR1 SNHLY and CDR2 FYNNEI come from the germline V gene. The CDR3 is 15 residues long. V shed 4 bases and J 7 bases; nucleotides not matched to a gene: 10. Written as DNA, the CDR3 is TGTGCCAGCAGTGTAGGCGTCGGGACAGGGGTAGAGCAGTACGTC. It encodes CASSVGVGTGVEQYV.

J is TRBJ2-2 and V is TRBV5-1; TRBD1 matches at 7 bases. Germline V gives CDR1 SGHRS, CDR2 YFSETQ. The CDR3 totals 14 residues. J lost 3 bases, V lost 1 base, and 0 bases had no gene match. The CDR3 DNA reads TGCGCCAGCAGCTTGACAGGGGACACCGGGGAGCTGTTTTTT. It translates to CASSLTGDTGELFF. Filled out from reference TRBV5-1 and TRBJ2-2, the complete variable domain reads KAGVTQTPRYLIKTRGQQVTLSCSPISGHRSVSWYQQTPGQGLQFLFEYFSETQRNKGNFPGRFSGRQFSNSRSEMNVSTLELGDSALYLCASSLTGDTGELFFGEGSRLTVL.